This is a list of T cell receptor beta chains from one sample in a study of OX40 agonist ivuxolimab in advanced cancers. Some clones are missing from TCRdb's copy, which holds only in-frame ones; the method was immunoSEQ multiplex PCR. The sample contains about 73,000 clones, around 85% of which appear only once. The material was CD4+ or CD8+ T cells sorted from blood, obtained in a trial of the OX40 agonist ivuxolimab. Receptors originate from an adult with an advanced solid tumor such as melanoma, head and neck, liver or kidney cancer. Each CDR3 is given with its conserved first and last residue. D genes are given only for firm matches. Clone size, where shown, is once, few, many, or a class for clones that have expanded.

d_call j_call clone_size v_call cdr3_length cdr3_aa cdr3_nt
TRBD2 TRBJ2-2 - TRBV7-2 15 CAGISSGGNTGELFF TGTGCCGGGATCTCTAGCGGGGGGAACACCGGGGAGCTGTTTTTT
- TRBJ2-3 - TRBV6-6 16 CASSALGVRITDTQYF TGTGCCAGCAGTGCACTCGGAGTAAGGATCACAGATACGCAGTATTTT
TRBD2 TRBJ2-7 - TRBV28 16 CASSPALAGGGYEQYF TGTGCCAGCAGCCCCGCCTTGGCGGGAGGAGGGTACGAGCAGTACTTC
- TRBJ2-1 - TRBV15 15 CATSRPSPRGNEQFF TGTGCCACCAGCAGACCTTCGCCAAGGGGTAATGAGCAGTTCTTC
- TRBJ2-7 - TRBV11-2 15 CASSTPRGNSYEQYF TGTGCCAGCAGCACACCCCGGGGGAACTCCTACGAGCAGTACTTC
TRBD1 TRBJ2-2 - TRBV28 15 CASSPRDRNTGELFF TGTGCCAGCAGTCCAAGGGACAGGAACACCGGGGAGCTGTTTTTT
- TRBJ2-5 - TRBV18 15 CASSPSPEGGETQYF TGTGCCAGCTCACCAAGTCCGGAGGGAGGAGAGACCCAGTACTTC
- TRBJ2-5 - TRBV15 14 CATSRDRGQETQYF TGTGCCACCAGCAGAGATCGAGGGCAAGAGACCCAGTACTTC
- TRBJ2-2 - TRBV6-5 16 CASSYNRALNTGELFF TGTGCCAGCAGTTACAACAGGGCCCTGAACACCGGGGAGCTGTTTTTT
- TRBJ2-3 - TRBV9 15 CASTPNGGSTDTQYF TGTGCCAGCACTCCTAACGGGGGCAGCACAGATACGCAGTATTTT
- TRBJ2-3 - TRBV28 15 CASSDSGASTDTQYF TGTGCCAGCAGTGACTCCGGGGCGAGCACAGATACGCAGTATTTT
- TRBJ2-2 - TRBV6-1 13 CASSETNTGELFF TGTGCCAGCAGCGAAACGAACACCGGGGAGCTGTTTTTT
- TRBJ1-2 - TRBV5-6 14 CASSTDRRVYGYTF TGTGCCAGCAGCACGGACCGCCGGGTCTATGGCTACACCTTC
TRBD1 TRBJ1-4 - TRBV9 18 CASSVAHREGGVGEKLFF TGTGCCAGCAGCGTAGCCCACCGGGAAGGGGGCGTCGGGGAAAAACTGTTTTTT
TRBD2 TRBJ2-7 few TRBV6-1 15 CASGRTSGSRYEQYF TGTGCCAGCGGCAGGACTAGCGGGAGCCGATACGAGCAGTACTTC
- TRBJ2-7 - TRBV5-6 11 CASSSQYEQYF TGTGCCAGCAGCTCCCAGTACGAGCAGTACTTC
- TRBJ2-7 - TRBV7-2 12 CASSSGVYEQYF TGTGCCAGCAGCTCGGGGGTCTACGAGCAGTACTTC
TRBD2 TRBJ2-2 - TRBV7-3 15 CASSRGLAGTGELFF TGTGCCAGCAGCAGGGGACTAGCGGGGACCGGGGAGCTGTTTTTT
- TRBJ1-1 - TRBV7-8 14 CASSRSGQYTEAFF TGTGCCAGCAGCCGGTCAGGACAGTACACTGAAGCTTTCTTT
TRBD2 TRBJ2-1 - TRBV28 12 CASIRGGTRMFF TGTGCCAGCATTAGGGGGGGGACTAGGATGTTCTTC
TRBD2 TRBJ2-1 - TRBV7-9 18 CASSFRVTSGEHYNEQFF TGTGCCAGCAGCTTCAGGGTGACTAGCGGGGAACACTACAATGAGCAGTTCTTC
- TRBJ1-5 - TRBV28 14 CASQGGGGNQPQHF TGTGCCAGCCAAGGGGGGGGAGGCAATCAGCCCCAGCATTTT